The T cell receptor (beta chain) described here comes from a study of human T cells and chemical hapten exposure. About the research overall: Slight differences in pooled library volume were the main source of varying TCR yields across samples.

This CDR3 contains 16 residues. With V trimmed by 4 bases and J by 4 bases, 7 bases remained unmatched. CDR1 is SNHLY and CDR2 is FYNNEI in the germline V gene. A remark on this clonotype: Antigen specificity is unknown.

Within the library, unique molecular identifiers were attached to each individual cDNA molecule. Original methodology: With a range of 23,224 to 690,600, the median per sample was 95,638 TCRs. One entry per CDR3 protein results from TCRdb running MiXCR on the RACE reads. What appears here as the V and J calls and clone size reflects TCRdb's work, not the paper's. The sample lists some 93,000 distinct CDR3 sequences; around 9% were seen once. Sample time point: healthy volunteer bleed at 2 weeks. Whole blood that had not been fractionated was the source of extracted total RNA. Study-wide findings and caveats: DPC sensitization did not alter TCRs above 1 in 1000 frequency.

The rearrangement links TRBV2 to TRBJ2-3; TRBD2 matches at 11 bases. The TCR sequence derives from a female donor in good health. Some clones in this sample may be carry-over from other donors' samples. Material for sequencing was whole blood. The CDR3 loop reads CASSGFGLAGPDTQYF. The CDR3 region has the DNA TGTGCCAGCAGTGGCTTCGGACTAGCGGGCCCAGATACGCAGTATTTT.